These 10 T cell receptor beta chains were sequenced from one sample in a study of blood T cells in healthy people across ages. The second PCR ran about 6 to 12 cycles with a sample-barcoded 5' primer and J-beta primers. One entry per CDR3 protein results from TCRdb running MiXCR on the 5' RACE reads. Of roughly 680,000 distinct CDR3 sequences in the sample, 49% are singletons; the top ten hold 30% to 35%. The sample consisted of blood. The receptors come from a woman aged 55-75 years in good health.

This clonotype has just one count. This chain links TRBV9 with TRBJ2-2; D call uncertain. The CDR3 extends over 14 amino acids. The V gene's germline CDR1 is SGDLS and CDR2 YYNGEE. The V end was cut by 2 bases, the J end by 6 bases, with 11 bases between. The CDR3 nucleotides are TGTGCCAGCAGCGTCTGGAGTGAGGCCGGGGAGCTGTTTTTT. Its translation is CASSVWSEAGELFF.

Comments on this clonotype: One junction end does not reproduce the germline sequence, and a read error may be involved. The genes are TRBV27 and TRBJ1-6; no clear D gene. Germline CDR1 reads MNHEY; CDR2 reads SMNVEV (reference sequence). The CDR3 is made up of 13 amino acids. The CDR3 reads CVSSLLNNSPLHF. CDR3 DNA sequence: TGTGTCAGCAGTCTCCTTAATAATTCACCCCTCCACTTT.

This clonotype was seen more than once but under ten times. V usage is TRBV6-1 and J usage is TRBJ1-4, with D uncertain. Germline lookup yields CDR1 MNHNS and CDR2 SASEGT. Trimming pared 7 bases from V and 0 bases from J, leaving 12 bases between. The CDR3 consists of 15 residues. CDR3 in DNA: TGTGCCAGCACCAGGCGGAGGGCAACTAATGAAAAACTGTTTTTT. This sequence encodes CASTRRRATNEKLFF.

In this sample, this clonotype turned up a few times. J is TRBJ2-5 and V is TRBV6-8; D is unclear. Gene TRBJ2-7 matches the end of the DNA better, so the J call may be wrong. From germline, CDR1 is MNHGY and CDR2 SAAAGT. CDR3 size: 12 residues. This CDR3 is CASSLLSDEQYF. The CDR3 nucleotides are TGTGCCAGCAGTTTACTCTCAGACGAGCAGTACTTC.

The chain combines TRBV7-2 with TRBJ2-1, with 7 nucleotides matching TRBD2. Germline CDR1 SGHTA, CDR2 FQGNSA. The CDR3 extends over 15 amino acids. J lost 6 bases, V lost 1 base, and 6 bases had no gene match. CDR3 protein: CASSLVAGLSNEQFF. The CDR3 region has the DNA TGTGCCAGCAGCTTAGTAGCGGGCCTTTCCAATGAGCAGTTCTTC. The full variable domain, completed using reference TRBV7-2 and TRBJ2-1, is GAGVSQSPSNKVTEKGKDVELRCDPISGHTALYWYRQSLGQGLEFLIYFQGNSAPDKSGLPSDRFSAERTGGSVSTLTIQRTQQEDSAVYLCASSLVAGLSNEQFFGPGTRLTVL.

The sample holds many counts of this clonotype. This chain links TRBV2 with TRBJ1-4; TRBD1 might be the D (6 bases). V lost 7 bases and J lost 0, with 12 bases in between. The length of the CDR3 is 15 residues. Germline CDR1 is SNHLY and CDR2 is FYNNEI. CDR3 sequence (DNA): TGTGCCAGCATGCAGGGGACCACAACTAATGAAAAACTGTTTTTT. As protein: CASMQGTTTNEKLFF.

Comment on this clonotype: Mismatch with germline at one junction end may stem from a read error. The chain joins TRBV4-3 to TRBJ2-4, with 10 positions matching TRBD1. The germline V gene encodes CDR1 LGHNA and CDR2 YSLEER. CDR3 length: 15 amino acids. CDR3 in amino acids: CAGSQDGTGVNIQYF. For the CDR3, the DNA is TGCGCCGGCAGCCAAGATGGGACAGGGGTAAACATTCAGTACTTC.

V usage is TRBV2 and J usage is TRBJ1-6; the D gene is possibly TRBD1 (6 bases). Trimming left V 7 bases short and J 11 bases short, with 21 bases between. This CDR3 is 15 amino acids long. Per the germline V gene, CDR1 is SNHLY and CDR2 is FYNNEI. CDR3 loop: CASKLVTGHPAPLHF. DNA for the CDR3: TGTGCCAGCAAGTTGGTGACAGGTCATCCAGCACCCCTCCACTTT.

The J gene is TRBJ2-3, the V gene TRBV13; 12 nucleotides match TRBD2. V shed 6 bases, J shed 2 bases, and the junction held 15 bases outside the gene matches. The CDR3 consists of 19 residues. Germline V CDR1 and CDR2: PRHDT, FYEKMQ (reference sequence). The CDR3 DNA is TGTGCCAGCAGGCAGATCTCCAGGCTAGCGGGAGGGCTCACAGATACGCAGTATTTT. Translating it yields CASRQISRLAGGLTDTQYF.

V is TRBV14 and J is TRBJ1-1; D is unclear. The V and J ends lost 0 bases and 1 base respectively, with 6 bases between them. Germline lookup yields CDR1 SGHDN and CDR2 FVKESK. This CDR3 spans 14 amino acids. CDR3 residues: CASSQESGNTEAFF. The CDR3 DNA follows: TGTGCCAGCAGCCAAGAGTCGGGGAACACTGAAGCTTTCTTT.